Following are 5 T cell receptor beta chains from one sample sequenced in a study of cytomegalovirus exposure and HLA in healthy donors. Researchers ran the PCR with 60 Vbeta and 13 Jbeta primers. Sequencing used immunoSEQ multiplex PCR; TCRdb keeps in-frame clones, though not all of them. The table has about 150,000 clones, 76% seen once. Sample: PBMCs. The receptors derive from a woman in her forties in good health and CMV-seronegative.

V and J are TRBV7-9 and TRBJ2-2; D perhaps matches TRBD1 (6 bases). Germline lookup yields CDR1 SEHNR and CDR2 FQNEAQ (reference sequence). The CDR3 consists of 14 residues. V was pared by 8 bases and J by 4 bases, with 14 bases between. The chain's CDR3 is CASVIAGATGELFF. The CDR3 DNA reads TGTGCCAGCGTAATTGCAGGGGCCACCGGGGAGCTGTTTTTT.

The V call is TRBV18, the J call TRBJ2-7, with 7 bases identical to TRBD1. The CDR3 contains 15 residues. With V trimmed by 4 bases and J by 5 bases, 11 bases remained unmatched. CDR1 is KGHSH, CDR2 LQKENI, per germline. The CDR3 nucleotides are TGTGCCAGCTCACAAGGTAGGGGGCGAGAAAACGAGCAGTACTTC. Amino acids: CASSQGRGRENEQYF.

This clone is a singleton in its sample. This sequence joins TRBV21-1 and TRBJ1-1. TRBV21-1 is shown as a pseudogene. CDR3 length equals 17 residues. The CDR3 loop is CASSKDSRGVWNTEAFF. DNA for the CDR3: TGTGCCAGCAGCAAAGATTCCCGAGGCGTCTGGAACACTGAAGCTTTCTTT.

V usage is TRBV10-3 and J usage is TRBJ1-2; 8 bases are shared with TRBD1. This CDR3 is built from 14 residues. Germline V gives CDR1 ENHRY, CDR2 SYGVKD. V trimming: 5 bases; J trimming: 5 bases; junction bases outside the gene matches: 7. CDR3 bases: TGTGCCATCAGTCTGGACAGGGATGGTTATGGCTACACCTTC. The encoded protein is CAISLDRDGYGYTF.

Turning to this clone: No conserved phenylalanine or tryptophan is present at the end of the CDR3, so a read error is the likely explanation. V is TRBV4-1 and J is TRBJ2-7; D remains unclear. The CDR3 is 15 amino acids. With 7 bases removed from V and 1 base from J, the gap between germline ends came to 17 bases. Germline V lookup: CDR1 MGHRA, CDR2 YSYEKL. The CDR3 spells CASTLSPVRSYEQYL. Here the CDR3 DNA reads TGCGCCAGCACCCTGTCCCCGGTGAGGTCCTACGAGCAGTACCTC.